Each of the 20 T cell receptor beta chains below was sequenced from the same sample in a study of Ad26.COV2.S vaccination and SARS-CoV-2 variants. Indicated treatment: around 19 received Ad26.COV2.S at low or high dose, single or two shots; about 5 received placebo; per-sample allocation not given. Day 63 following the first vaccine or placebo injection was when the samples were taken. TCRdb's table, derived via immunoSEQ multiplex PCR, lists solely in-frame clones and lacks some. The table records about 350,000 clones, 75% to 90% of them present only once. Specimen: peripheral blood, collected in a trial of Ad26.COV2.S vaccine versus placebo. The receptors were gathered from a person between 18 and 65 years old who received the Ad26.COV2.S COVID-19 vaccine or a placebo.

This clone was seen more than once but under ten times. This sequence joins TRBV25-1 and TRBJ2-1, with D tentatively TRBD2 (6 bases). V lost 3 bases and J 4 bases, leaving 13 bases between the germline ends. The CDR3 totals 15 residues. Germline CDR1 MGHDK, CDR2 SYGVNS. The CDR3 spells CASSEGTRKYNEQFF. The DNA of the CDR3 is TGTGCCAGCAGTGAGGGGACTCGCAAGTACAATGAGCAGTTCTTC.

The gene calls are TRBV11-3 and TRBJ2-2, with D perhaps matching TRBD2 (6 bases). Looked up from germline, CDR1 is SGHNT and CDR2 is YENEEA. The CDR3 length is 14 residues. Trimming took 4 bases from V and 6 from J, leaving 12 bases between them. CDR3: CASSSRSGPGELFF. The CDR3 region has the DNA TGTGCCAGCAGCTCCCGTAGCGGTCCCGGGGAGCTGTTTTTT.

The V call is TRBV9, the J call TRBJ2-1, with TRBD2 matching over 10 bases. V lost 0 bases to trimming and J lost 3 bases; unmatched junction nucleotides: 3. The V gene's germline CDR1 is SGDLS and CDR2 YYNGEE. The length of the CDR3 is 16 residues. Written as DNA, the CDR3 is TGTGCCAGCAGCGTAGGAGCGGGAGGGGTCTACAATGAGCAGTTCTTC. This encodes CASSVGAGGVYNEQFF.

Written as DNA, the CDR3 is TGCGCCAGCAGATCCTGGTTGGACAGGGGCGACACTGAAGCTTTCTTT. It is translated as CASRSWLDRGDTEAFF. The chain carries TRBV5-1 and TRBJ1-1; 9 nucleotides line up with TRBD1. V gave up 5 bases and J gave up 3 bases; unmatched junction bases: 11. Germline loops: CDR1 SGHRS, CDR2 YFSETQ. This CDR3 comprises 16 residues.

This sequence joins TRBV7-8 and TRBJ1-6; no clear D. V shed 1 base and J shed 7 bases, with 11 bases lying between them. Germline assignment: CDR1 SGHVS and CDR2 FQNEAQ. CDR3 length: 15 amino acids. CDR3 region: CASSLVYQENSPLHF. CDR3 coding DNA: TGTGCCAGCAGCTTAGTTTACCAGGAGAATTCACCCCTCCACTTT. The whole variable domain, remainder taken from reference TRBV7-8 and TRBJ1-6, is GAGVSQSPRYKVAKRGQDVALRCDPISGHVSLFWYQQALGQGPEFLTYFQNEAQLDKSGLPSDRFFAERPEGSVSTLKIQRTQQEDSAVYLCASSLVYQENSPLHFGNGTRLTVT.

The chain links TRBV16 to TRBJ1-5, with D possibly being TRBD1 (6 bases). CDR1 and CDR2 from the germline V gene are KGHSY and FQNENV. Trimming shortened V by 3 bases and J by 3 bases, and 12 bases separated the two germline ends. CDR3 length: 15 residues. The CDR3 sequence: CASSQRQDANQPQHF. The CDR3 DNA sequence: TGTGCCAGCAGCCAGAGACAGGACGCCAATCAGCCCCAGCATTTT.

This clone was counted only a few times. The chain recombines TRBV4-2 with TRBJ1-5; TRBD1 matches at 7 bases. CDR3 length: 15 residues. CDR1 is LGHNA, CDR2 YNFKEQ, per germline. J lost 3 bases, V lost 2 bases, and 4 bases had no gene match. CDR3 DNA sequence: TGTGCCAGCAGCCAACGGGACAGAGACAATCAGCCCCAGCATTTT. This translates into CASSQRDRDNQPQHF.

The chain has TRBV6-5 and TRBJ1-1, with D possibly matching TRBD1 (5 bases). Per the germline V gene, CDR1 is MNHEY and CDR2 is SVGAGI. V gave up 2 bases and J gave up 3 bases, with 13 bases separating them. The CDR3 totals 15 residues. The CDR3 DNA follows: TGTGCCAGCAGTTACGAGGGGAGAGGCTACACTGAAGCTTTCTTT. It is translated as CASSYEGRGYTEAFF.

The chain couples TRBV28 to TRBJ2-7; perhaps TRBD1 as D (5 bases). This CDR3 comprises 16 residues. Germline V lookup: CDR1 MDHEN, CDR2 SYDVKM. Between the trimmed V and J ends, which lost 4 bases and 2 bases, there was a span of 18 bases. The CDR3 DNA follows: TGTGCCAGCAGTTATCTGGCTGGTCCCAGGGCCTACGAGCAGTACTTC. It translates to CASSYLAGPRAYEQYF.

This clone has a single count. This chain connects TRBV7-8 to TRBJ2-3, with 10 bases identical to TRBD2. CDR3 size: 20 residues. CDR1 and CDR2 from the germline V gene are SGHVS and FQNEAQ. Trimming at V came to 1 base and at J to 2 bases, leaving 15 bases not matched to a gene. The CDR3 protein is CASSLGASGGPAKYTDTQYF. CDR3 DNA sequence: TGTGCCAGCAGCTTAGGGGCTAGCGGGGGCCCAGCGAAGTACACAGATACGCAGTATTTT.

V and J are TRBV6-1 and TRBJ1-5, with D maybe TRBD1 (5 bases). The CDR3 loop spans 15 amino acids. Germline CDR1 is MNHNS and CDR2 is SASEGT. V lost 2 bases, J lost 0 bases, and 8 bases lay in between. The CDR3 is CASSEQGGSNQPQHF. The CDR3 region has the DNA TGTGCCAGCAGTGAACAGGGAGGTAGCAATCAGCCCCAGCATTTT.

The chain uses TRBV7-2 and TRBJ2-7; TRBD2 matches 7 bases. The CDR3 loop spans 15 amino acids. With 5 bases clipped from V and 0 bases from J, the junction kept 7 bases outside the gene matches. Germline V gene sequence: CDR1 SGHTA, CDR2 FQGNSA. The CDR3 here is CASSVGGMSSYEQYF. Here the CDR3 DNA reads TGTGCCAGCAGCGTCGGGGGGATGAGCTCCTACGAGCAGTACTTC.

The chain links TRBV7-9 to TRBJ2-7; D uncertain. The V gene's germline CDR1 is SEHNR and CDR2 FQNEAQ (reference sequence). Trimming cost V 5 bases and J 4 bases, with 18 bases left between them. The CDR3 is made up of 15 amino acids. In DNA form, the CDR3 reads TGTGCCAGCAGCCCGACGCCTCCCCAATTTTACGAGCAGTACTTC. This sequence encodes CASSPTPPQFYEQYF.

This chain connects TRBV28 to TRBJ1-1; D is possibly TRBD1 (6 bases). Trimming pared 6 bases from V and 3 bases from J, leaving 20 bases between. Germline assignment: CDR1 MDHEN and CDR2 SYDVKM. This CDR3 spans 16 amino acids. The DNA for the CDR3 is TGTGCCAGCAGCACGAACGAATACAGGGATCACACTGAAGCTTTCTTT. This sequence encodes CASSTNEYRDHTEAFF.

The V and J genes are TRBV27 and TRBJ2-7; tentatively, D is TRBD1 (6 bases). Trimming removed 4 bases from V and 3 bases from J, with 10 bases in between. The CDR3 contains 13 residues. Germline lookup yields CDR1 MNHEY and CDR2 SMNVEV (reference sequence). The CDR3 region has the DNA TGTGCCAGCAGTTGGGGACAAAGCTACGAGCAGTACTTC. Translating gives CASSWGQSYEQYF.

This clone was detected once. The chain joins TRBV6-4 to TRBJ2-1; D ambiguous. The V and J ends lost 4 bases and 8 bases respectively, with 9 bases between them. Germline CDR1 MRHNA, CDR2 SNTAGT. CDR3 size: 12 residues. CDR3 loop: CASSASRYEQFF. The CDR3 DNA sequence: TGTGCCAGCAGTGCCTCACGGTATGAGCAGTTCTTC.

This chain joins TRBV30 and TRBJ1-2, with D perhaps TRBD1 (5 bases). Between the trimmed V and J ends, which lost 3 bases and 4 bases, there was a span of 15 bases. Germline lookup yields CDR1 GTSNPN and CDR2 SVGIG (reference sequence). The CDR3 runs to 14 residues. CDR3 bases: TGTGCCTGGAGCGGGGCAGGGTTCATCTATGGCTACACCTTC. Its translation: CAWSGAGFIYGYTF.

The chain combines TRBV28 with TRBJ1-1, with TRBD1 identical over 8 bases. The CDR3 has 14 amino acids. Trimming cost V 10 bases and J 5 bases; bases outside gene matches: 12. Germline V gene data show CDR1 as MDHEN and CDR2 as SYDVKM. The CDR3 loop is CATTSQGVRTEAFF. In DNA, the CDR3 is TGTGCCACTACATCACAGGGGGTGCGAACTGAAGCTTTCTTT. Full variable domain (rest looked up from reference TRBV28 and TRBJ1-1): DVKVTQSSRYLVKRTGEKVFLECVQDMDHENMFWYRQDPGLGLRLIYFSYDVKMKEKGDIPEGYSVSREKKERFSLILESASTNQTSMYLCATTSQGVRTEAFFGQGTRLTVV.

CDR3 nucleotides: TGCGCCAGCAGCCTGCACAGTGAGCCGAACACTGAAGCTTTCTTT. Translation: CASSLHSEPNTEAFF. The chain is built from TRBV4-1 and TRBJ1-1; no definite D call. V shed 4 bases and J shed 1 base, with 13 bases lying between them. CDR3 size: 15 residues. Germline V gene sequence: CDR1 MGHRA, CDR2 YSYEKL.

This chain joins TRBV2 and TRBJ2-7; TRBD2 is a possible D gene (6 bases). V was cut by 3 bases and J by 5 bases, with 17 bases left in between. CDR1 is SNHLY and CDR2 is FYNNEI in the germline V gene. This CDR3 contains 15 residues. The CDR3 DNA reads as TGTGCCAGCAGTGATCTGGGACTGGGATTTGACGAGCAGTACTTC. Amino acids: CASSDLGLGFDEQYF.